Listed below are T cell receptor beta chains from one sample, sequenced in a study of T cell responses to AZD1222 COVID-19 vaccine. Profiling relied on immunoSEQ multiplex PCR, and the TCRdb table lists in-frame clones only, not all of them. Among approximately 120,000 clones, less than 95% were seen once, and the ten largest hold about 4.2%. The sample in question was peripheral blood, obtained on day 0 of MenACWY control vaccination. The receptors derive from an adult in good health. The CDR3 runs from the conserved cysteine through the conserved F or W. Each record gives: V gene, clone size, D gene, J gene, CDR3 protein, CDR3 DNA. A D gene is named only where the DNA matches it firmly. Rows give clone size only sometimes, using once, few, many, or a class for an expanded clone.

V: TRBV6-1
size: .
D: .
J: TRBJ1-2
CDR3: CASSETDADRRGYTF
DNA: TGTGCCAGCAGTGAGACGGACGCAGATCGGCGGGGCTACACCTTC

V: TRBV19
size: .
D: .
J: TRBJ1-6
CDR3: CASSTRTDHFHF
DNA: TGTGCCAGTAGTACAAGGACAGATCACTTTCACTTT

V: TRBV4-3
size: .
D: .
J: TRBJ1-1
CDR3: CASSQGVGLNTEAFF
DNA: TGCGCCAGCAGCCAAGGAGTCGGGCTTAACACTGAAGCTTTCTTT

V: TRBV19
size: .
D: .
J: TRBJ2-1
CDR3: CASSIGDGAYNEQFF
DNA: TGTGCCAGTAGTATAGGGGACGGAGCCTACAATGAGCAGTTCTTC

V: TRBV2
size: .
D: TRBD1
J: TRBJ1-1
CDR3: CASSLGQGLGTEAFF
DNA: TGTGCCAGCAGTCTCGGACAGGGGTTAGGGACTGAAGCTTTCTTT

V: TRBV7-2
size: .
D: TRBD2
J: TRBJ2-3
CDR3: CASSLTSGRGGDTQYF
DNA: TGTGCCAGCAGCCTTACTAGCGGGAGAGGGGGTGATACGCAGTATTTT

V: TRBV6-2/TRBV6-3
size: once
D: .
J: TRBJ2-2
CDR3: CASSYSFGLTRRDGELFF
DNA: TGTGCCAGCAGTTACTCGTTTGGCTTAACTCGTCGTGACGGGGAGCTGTTTTTT

V: TRBV7-9
size: few
D: TRBD2
J: TRBJ2-3
CDR3: CASSLSTSGDTDTQYF
DNA: TGTGCCAGCAGCTTATCGACTAGCGGGGACACAGATACGCAGTATTTT

V: TRBV6-1
size: .
D: TRBD2
J: TRBJ2-1
CDR3: CASSDRTSSPYNEQFF
DNA: TGTGCCAGCAGTGACCGGACTAGCTCCCCCTACAATGAGCAGTTCTTC

V: TRBV9
size: .
D: .
J: TRBJ1-2
CDR3: CASGSGYGYTF
DNA: TGTGCCAGTGGCAGTGGGTATGGCTACACCTTC

V: TRBV27
size: .
D: .
J: TRBJ2-1
CDR3: CASSSGLKQFF
DNA: TGTGCCAGCAGTTCCGGACTAAAACAGTTCTTC

V: TRBV5-6
size: once
D: .
J: TRBJ2-3
CDR3: CASSLVAVDTQYF
DNA: TGTGCCAGCAGCTTGGTCGCAGTTGATACGCAGTATTTT

V: TRBV5-4
size: .
D: .
J: TRBJ1-2
CDR3: CASSRGSVPGYTF
DNA: TGTGCCAGCAGCCGGGGTTCAGTTCCTGGCTACACCTTC

V: TRBV11-2
size: .
D: .
J: TRBJ1-1
CDR3: CASSLSGTPRPNTEAFF
DNA: TGTGCCAGCAGCTTGTCCGGGACACCCAGACCGAACACTGAAGCTTTCTTT

V: TRBV6-1
size: .
D: .
J: TRBJ2-3
CDR3: CASSYRDTQYF
DNA: TGTGCCAGCAGCTATAGGGATACGCAGTATTTT

V: TRBV24-1
size: .
D: .
J: TRBJ2-3
CDR3: CATSDKWRLGQGNTDTQYF
DNA: TGTGCCACCAGTGATAAATGGCGGTTGGGGCAGGGTAACACAGATACGCAGTATTTT

V: TRBV7-6
size: .
D: .
J: TRBJ1-4
CDR3: CASSSGLFGSEKLFF
DNA: TGTGCCAGCAGCTCGGGACTTTTCGGGAGTGAAAAACTGTTTTTT

V: TRBV7-9
size: .
D: .
J: TRBJ2-7
CDR3: CASSPSRSYEQYF
DNA: TGTGCCAGCAGCCCCAGTAGATCCTACGAGCAGTACTTC

V: TRBV5-6
size: few
D: TRBD1
J: TRBJ1-2
CDR3: CASSLSQGVVGYTF
DNA: TGTGCCAGCAGCTTATCACAGGGGGTGGTTGGCTACACCTTC

V: TRBV6-5
size: .
D: .
J: TRBJ2-3
CDR3: CASSYSDTQYF
DNA: TGTGCCAGCAGTTACTCAGATACGCAGTATTTT

V: TRBV11-1
size: .
D: .
J: TRBJ2-2
CDR3: CASSLARRVVADTGELFF
DNA: TGTGCCAGCAGCTTAGCGCGTCGGGTCGTGGCCGACACCGGGGAGCTGTTTTTT

V: TRBV2
size: .
D: TRBD1
J: TRBJ1-5
CDR3: CASSPGTAYSNQPQHF
DNA: TGTGCCAGCAGCCCCGGGACAGCCTATAGCAATCAGCCCCAGCATTTT

V: TRBV5-1
size: .
D: .
J: TRBJ2-3
CDR3: CASSLDSADTQYF
DNA: TGCGCCAGCAGCCTGGACAGTGCAGATACGCAGTATTTT

V: TRBV2
size: .
D: TRBD1
J: TRBJ1-1
CDR3: CASTGAPNTEAFF
DNA: TGTGCCAGTACAGGGGCGCCAAACACTGAAGCTTTCTTT

V: TRBV15
size: few
D: TRBD2
J: TRBJ2-1
CDR3: CATSLGSGSTYNEQFF
DNA: TGTGCCACCAGCCTCGGCAGCGGGAGTACCTACAATGAGCAGTTCTTC

V: TRBV9
size: .
D: TRBD2
J: TRBJ2-1
CDR3: CASSFSGRDDNEQFF
DNA: TGTGCCAGCAGTTTCAGCGGGAGGGACGACAATGAGCAGTTCTTC